This T cell receptor (beta chain) comes out of a study of blood T cell repertoires in COVID-19. Study as a whole: The study drew acute and convalescent COVID-19 samples from the United States, Italy and Spain. T cells, B-cell-depleted T cells, or PBMCs provided the cDNA or gDNA that served as material.

The ends were cut back, 1 base at V and 0 bases at J, with 10 bases in the middle. The CDR3 extends over 16 amino acids. Per the germline V gene, CDR1 is KGHSH and CDR2 is LQKENI. TCRdb's table, derived via immunoSEQ multiplex PCR, lists solely in-frame clones and lacks some. Among 180,000 or so clones listed, approximately 86% were seen once. The chain is built from TRBV18 and TRBJ2-1; unclear D gene. This receptor was taken from a woman older than 75 with acute or convalescent COVID-19. Source material: peripheral blood. The CDR3: CASSPLPAPSYNEQFF. DNA for the CDR3: TGTGCCAGCTCACCACTCCCAGCGCCCTCCTACAATGAGCAGTTCTTC.